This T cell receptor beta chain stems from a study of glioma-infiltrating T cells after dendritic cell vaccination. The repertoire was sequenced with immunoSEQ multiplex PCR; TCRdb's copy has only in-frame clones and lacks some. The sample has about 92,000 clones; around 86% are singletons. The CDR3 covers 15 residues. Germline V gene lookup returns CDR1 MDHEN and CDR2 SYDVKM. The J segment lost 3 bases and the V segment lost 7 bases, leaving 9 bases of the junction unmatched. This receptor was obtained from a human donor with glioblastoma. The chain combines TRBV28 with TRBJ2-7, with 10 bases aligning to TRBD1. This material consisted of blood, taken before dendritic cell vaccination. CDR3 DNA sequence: TGTGCCAGCATTACAACCGGGACAGGGGTCTACGAGCAGTACTTC. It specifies CASITTGTGVYEQYF.